The text below deals with one TCR beta chain. Its target is not known. The sequenced template was cDNA made from the entire isolated RNA. TCRdb keeps only in-frame clones here, not all; method: immunoSEQ multiplex PCR. The table has roughly 230,000 clones, over 8.5% seen once. This entry is derived from a study of beta chain features in type 1 diabetes. From germline, CDR1 is GTSNPN and CDR2 SVGIG (reference sequence). V lost 6 bases to trimming and J lost 8 bases, with 10 bases between them. The CDR3 runs to 10 residues. CD45RO/CCR7/CD25/CD127/CD95/CD27 separated CD4+ naive, central memory, regulatory and stem cell-like memory cells by sorting. General study findings and limits: In comparison with healthy donors, patients had naive, central memory and Treg TCRB repertoires that appeared more similar. Among patients with Type 1 diabetes, TCRB CDR3s were moderately but significantly shorter in every one of the four CD4+ subsets.

This receptor was identified in a woman aged 18-29 years in good health. The sample comprised naive CD4+ T cells from blood. The chain combines TRBV30 with TRBJ1-1; D unclear. The CDR3 DNA is TGTGCCTGCAACTTGGAGGAAGCTTTCTTT. Translating gives CACNLEEAFF.